The 18 T cell receptor beta chains presented below share a single source sample, sequenced in a study of beta chain features in type 1 diabetes. The antigens for these receptors are not known. The sequenced template was cDNA made from the entire isolated RNA. Profiled with immunoSEQ multiplex PCR; TCRdb holds only in-frame clones, not every one. The sample has about 650,000 clones, roughly an eighth seen once. Study-wide results and caveats: The study found moderately but significantly shorter TCRB CDR3s in all four CD4+ subsets of Type 1 diabetes patients.

Sequenced material: naive CD4+ T cells from blood. The receptor source for this set is a man between 25 and 39 years old with type 1 diabetes.

The CDR3 DNA reads as TGTGCCAGCAGCTTAGCGTCGGCAGGGAATAATTCACCCCTCCACTTT. Translation: CASSLASAGNNSPLHF. V usage is TRBV7-2 and J usage is TRBJ1-6; perhaps TRBD1 as D (5 bases). The CDR3 length is 16 residues. CDR1 is SGHTA and CDR2 is FQGNSA in the germline V gene. V dropped 0 bases and J dropped 5 bases, with 11 bases sitting between them.

The chain carries TRBV6-5 and TRBJ1-4; D call uncertain. The CDR3 runs to 14 residues. The V end was cut by 6 bases, the J end by 5 bases, with 13 bases between. Germline lookup yields CDR1 MNHEY and CDR2 SVGAGI. The CDR3 DNA reads as TGTGCCAGCAGCCACCGGCGGGAGAATGAAAAACTGTTTTTT. Translated, it gives CASSHRRENEKLFF.

The gene calls are TRBV6-5 and TRBJ2-1, with D perhaps matching TRBD1 (6 bases). Trimming removed 6 bases at V and 0 bases at J, with 12 bases between. Germline assignment: CDR1 MNHEY and CDR2 SVGAGI. The CDR3 has 15 amino acids. The CDR3 DNA sequence: TGTGCCAGCAGACCCACAGGGCGCTCCTACAATGAGCAGTTCTTC. Protein: CASRPTGRSYNEQFF.

This clone was detected a few times. This chain uses TRBV13 with TRBJ2-7; D remains ambiguous. Looked up from germline, CDR1 is PRHDT and CDR2 is FYEKMQ (reference sequence). There are 11 residues in the CDR3. Trimming took 5 bases from V and 4 from J, leaving 6 bases between them. The CDR3 coding sequence is TGTGCCAGCAGCCGTCAATACGAGCAGTACTTC. Its protein product is CASSRQYEQYF.

The table lists this clone with a few counts. In DNA, the CDR3 is TGTGCCAGCACCGCAGGACAGGGATCCTACAATGAGCAGTTCTTC. This translates into CASTAGQGSYNEQFF. This rearrangement joins TRBV2 to TRBJ2-1; TRBD1 aligns across 8 bases. Germline lookup yields CDR1 SNHLY and CDR2 FYNNEI. This CDR3 has 15 residues. The trim removed 7 bases at V and 1 base at J, leaving 6 bases unmatched.

Comment on this clone: At one end, the junction sequence differs from germline, possibly due to a read error. The chain has TRBV7-9 and TRBJ1-2; maybe TRBD1 (6 bases). The germline gives CDR1 SEHNR, CDR2 FQNEAQ (reference sequence). The CDR3 has 13 amino acids. CDR3 in amino acids: CASSNQDSSLVIF. CDR3 nucleotides: TGTGCCAGCAGCAATCAGGACAGTAGCCTGGTAATCTTC.

This clone was found a few times. The rearrangement joins TRBV7-2 to TRBJ2-1, with 10 bases fitting TRBD2. There are 16 residues in the CDR3. The germline gives CDR1 SGHTA, CDR2 FQGNSA. The junction had 8 bases not matched to a gene; V was cut back by 5 bases and J by 4 bases. The CDR3 DNA reads TGTGCCAGCAGCCCCCTCACTAGCGGGGTGTACAATGAGCAGTTCTTC. Residues: CASSPLTSGVYNEQFF.

This clone came up a few times. This sequence joins TRBV5-6 and TRBJ1-1, with D possibly matching TRBD1 (6 bases). CDR3 size: 15 residues. Germline V lookup: CDR1 SGHDT, CDR2 YYEEEE. Trimming stripped 1 base from V and 3 bases from J, with 13 bases between. CDR3 loop: CASSLLDRLHTEAFF. The CDR3 bases are TGTGCCAGCAGCTTGTTAGACAGGCTCCACACTGAAGCTTTCTTT. The full variable domain, in which reference TRBV5-6 and TRBJ1-1 provide the parts outside the CDR3, is DAGVTQSPTHLIKTRGQQVTLRCSPKSGHDTVSWYQQALGQGPQFIFQYYEEEERQRGNFPDRFSGHQFPNYSSELNVNALLLGDSALYLCASSLLDRLHTEAFFGQGTRLTVV.

This clone was seen a handful of times. Additional DNA sequences in this sample encode the identical CDR3. The chain carries TRBV5-1 and TRBJ1-5; D call uncertain. The V and J ends lost 2 bases and 2 bases respectively, with 8 bases between them. The CDR3 covers 14 residues. The V gene's germline CDR1 is SGHRS and CDR2 YFSETQ. In DNA form, the CDR3 reads TGCGCCAGCAGCTTTTCGGGCGGCAATCAGCCCCAGCATTTT. Its translation is CASSFSGGNQPQHF.

The CDR3 DNA is TGTGCCAGCAGTCCGTCTCAAGATACGCAGTATTTT. Its translation is CASSPSQDTQYF. V is TRBV28 and J is TRBJ2-3; no definite D call. With 5 bases removed from V and 5 bases from J, the gap between germline ends came to 8 bases. This CDR3 is built from 12 residues. Germline V lookup: CDR1 MDHEN, CDR2 SYDVKM.

This clone was seen a few times. The CDR3 region has the DNA TGTGCCAGCAGCGCCCACATGACTCGGGGCACTGAAGCTTTCTTT. Protein product: CASSAHMTRGTEAFF. V usage is TRBV7-2 and J usage is TRBJ1-1, with D hard to call. Germline V lookup: CDR1 SGHTA, CDR2 FQGNSA. CDR3 length: 15 residues. The V gene lost 5 bases and the J gene lost 4 bases, with 17 bases spanning the gap.

V gene TRBV2 combines with J gene TRBJ2-7; no firm D call. Germline V lookup: CDR1 SNHLY, CDR2 FYNNEI. The V end lost 2 bases, the J end lost 3 bases, and 5 bases lay between the germline ends. CDR3 size: 12 residues. CDR3 nucleotide sequence: TGTGCCAGCAGTGAATTTGACTACGAGCAGTACTTC. Residues: CASSEFDYEQYF.

This clone was picked up a small number of times. This chain uses TRBV7-2 with TRBJ1-3; perhaps TRBD1 as D (5 bases). Between the trimmed V and J ends, which lost 8 bases and 0 bases, there was a span of 14 bases. The germline V gene has CDR1 SGHTA and CDR2 FQGNSA. The CDR3 covers 15 residues. CDR3 sequence (DNA): TGTGCCAGCGGGACGGGGACCTACTCTGGAAACACCATATATTTT. Translation: CASGTGTYSGNTIYF.

J is TRBJ1-2 and V is TRBV19; D unresolved. V lost 3 bases to trimming and J lost 1 base, with 9 bases between them. This CDR3 is built from 14 residues. CDR1 LNHDA and CDR2 SQIVND come from the germline V gene (reference sequence). CDR3 DNA sequence: TGTGCCAGTAGTATGGCTGAGGTTAACTATGGCTACACCTTC. Translated, it gives CASSMAEVNYGYTF.

This clone was detected only a few times. The V and J genes are TRBV7-9 and TRBJ1-4; D not resolved. CDR1 and CDR2 from the germline V gene are SEHNR and FQNEAQ (reference sequence). With 5 bases removed from V and 6 bases from J, the gap between germline ends came to 25 bases. The CDR3 has 18 residues. CDR3 protein: CASSPNSWGGDRDEKLFF. In nucleotides, the CDR3 is TGTGCCAGCAGCCCTAACAGCTGGGGAGGAGATCGGGATGAAAAACTGTTTTTT.

On this clone itself: One end of the junction does not line up with germline, which may come from a read error. This chain connects TRBV6-6 to TRBJ2-5; D call uncertain. Germline V gene sequence: CDR1 MNHNY, CDR2 SVGAGI (reference sequence). The length of the CDR3 is 14 residues. This CDR3 is CASNYGPVEKTQYF. The DNA of the CDR3 is TGTGCCAGCAATTACGGACCGGTTGAAAAGACCCAGTACTTC.

The table lists this clone with a count of one. The chain employs TRBV15 and TRBJ2-7; TRBD2 matches at 8 bases. Germline CDR1 reads LNHNV; CDR2 reads YYDKDF (reference sequence). Trimming cost V 1 base and J 7 bases; bases outside gene matches: 6. There are 14 residues in the CDR3. Here the CDR3 reads CATSRGPGLGEQYF. CDR3 DNA: TGTGCCACCAGCAGAGGTCCGGGACTAGGGGAGCAGTACTTC.

This clone occurred a few times. The chain joins TRBV6-6 to TRBJ1-5; 8 bases align to TRBD1. Germline CDR1 and CDR2: MNHNY and SVGAGI (reference sequence). J was trimmed by 1 base and V by 7 bases; bases with no gene match: 9. The CDR3 length is 16 residues. The CDR3 DNA is TGTGCCAGCAACGGACAGGGCACGCGGAGCAATCAGCCCCAGCATTTT. Its translation: CASNGQGTRSNQPQHF.